The 29 T cell receptor beta chains in this list originate from one sample, sequenced in a study of metastatic and nonmetastatic thyroid tumors. MiXCR was used by TCRdb to re-call the PCR reads. The sample yields tens of thousands of clones, approximately 13% seen once. All patients reached thyroid surgery having received no treatment beforehand. The sequencing sample was made of tumor tissue. The receptor source for this set is a female donor with papillary thyroid cancer or a benign thyroid nodule (not recorded which). Some clones in this sample may be carry-over from other donors' samples.

This clone was seen at least ten times. J is TRBJ2-7 and V is TRBV2; 10 nucleotides line up with TRBD1. CDR1 and CDR2 from the germline V gene are SNHLY and FYNNEI. The CDR3 has 15 amino acids. The junction had 9 bases not matched to a gene; V was cut back by 7 bases and J by 3 bases. Here the CDR3 reads CASTKGGQGSYEQYF. Here the CDR3 DNA reads TGTGCCAGCACCAAGGGGGGACAGGGGAGCTACGAGCAGTACTTC. Looking up the rest from reference TRBV2 and TRBJ2-7 gives the full variable domain: EPEVTQTPSHQVTQMGQEVILRCVPISNHLYFYWYRQILGQKVEFLVSFYNNEISEKSEIFDDQFSVERPDGSNFTLKIRSTKLEDSAMYFCASTKGGQGSYEQYFGPGTRLTVT.

This clone was seen a few times. This chain connects TRBV10-3 to TRBJ2-1; D unclear. Trimming took off 11 bases at V and 2 bases at J, with 13 bases between the two ends. CDR1 and CDR2 from the germline V gene are ENHRY and SYGVKD. The CDR3 is 13 amino acids. The CDR3 loop is CAHSTTPYNEQFF. DNA for the CDR3: TGTGCCCATTCTACCACACCCTACAATGAGCAGTTCTTC.

This clone was observed a handful of times. A much larger clone lies one base from this, so it may be a read error. This sequence joins TRBV27 and TRBJ2-7, with D perhaps given as TRBD1 or TRBD2 (6 bases each). Germline lookup yields CDR1 MNHEY and CDR2 SMNVEV (reference sequence). The CDR3 sequence is 13 residues long. Trimming stripped 6 bases from V and 3 bases from J, with 12 bases between. Here the CDR3 reads CASREGDYYEQYF. CDR3 in DNA: TGTGCCAGCAGGGAGGGGGATTACTACGAGCAGTACTTC.

About this clone itself: A junction boundary mismatches the germline segment, possibly from a read error. The chain combines TRBV2 with TRBJ1-2, with D perhaps TRBD1 (5 bases). The CDR3 sequence is 12 residues long. The V gene's germline CDR1 is SNHLY and CDR2 FYNNEI. The CDR3 reads CANSGGGVGYTF. The CDR3 coding sequence is TGTGCCAACAGTGGGGGGGGTGTTGGCTACACCTTC.

This clone occurred many times. The V gene is TRBV11-2, the J gene TRBJ2-7, with D hard to call. V lost 8 bases to trimming and J lost 2 bases, with 7 bases between them. The CDR3 has 11 residues. From germline, CDR1 is SGHAT and CDR2 FQNNGV. For the CDR3, the DNA is TGTGCCAGCTCTCGGACCTACGAGCAGTACTTC. Protein product: CASSRTYEQYF.

At least ten counts were recorded for this clone. The V and J genes are TRBV20-1 and TRBJ1-5; TRBD1 matches at 7 bases. The CDR3 loop spans 13 amino acids. Unmatched junction bases numbered 8, after V lost 3 bases and J lost 9 bases. Germline lookup yields CDR1 DFQATT and CDR2 SNEGSKA (reference sequence). In DNA form, the CDR3 reads TGCAGTGCTAGGGACAGGCAAGACGGGCCCCAGCATTTT. It translates to CSARDRQDGPQHF.

This clone was seen repeatedly, ten times or more. The J gene is TRBJ1-5, the V gene TRBV28; D remains unclear. Between the trimmed V and J ends, which lost 6 bases and 5 bases, there was a span of 11 bases. There are 13 residues in the CDR3. CDR1 is MDHEN and CDR2 is SYDVKM in the germline V gene. For the CDR3, the DNA is TGTGCCAGCAGGGGTCGTCGGGATCAGCCCCAGCATTTT. This sequence encodes CASRGRRDQPQHF.

This clone was recorded many times. This chain uses TRBV6-5 with TRBJ2-7, with 9 bases matching TRBD1. V lost 2 bases, J lost 2 bases, and 4 bases stayed unmatched. The length of the CDR3 is 15 residues. From germline, CDR1 is MNHEY and CDR2 SVGAGI. CDR3 protein: CASSYRQGGTYEQYF. As DNA, the CDR3 is TGTGCCAGCAGTTACCGACAGGGGGGAACCTACGAGCAGTACTTC.

The table lists this clone with many counts. The gene calls are TRBV5-6 and TRBJ2-7; TRBD1 agrees at 10 bases. This CDR3 is built from 15 residues. The germline CDR1 and CDR2 sequences are SGHDT and YYEEEE. The J segment lost 5 bases and the V segment lost 4 bases, leaving 9 bases of the junction unmatched. The CDR3 sequence is CASSPGDRGFNEQYF. The CDR3 DNA reads TGTGCCAGCAGCCCCGGGGACAGGGGATTCAACGAGCAGTACTTC.

At least ten counts were recorded for this clone. V usage is TRBV5-1 and J usage is TRBJ2-1; D gene unclear. V lost 6 bases and J lost 7, with 14 bases in between. Germline V gives CDR1 SGHRS, CDR2 YFSETQ. This CDR3 is built from 13 residues. CDR3 residues: CASTSRPENEQFF. The CDR3 region has the DNA TGCGCCAGCACCTCCCGCCCGGAGAATGAGCAGTTCTTC.

This clone was seen ten or more times. This chain connects TRBV5-1 to TRBJ2-7; TRBD2 matches 8 bases. The CDR3 runs to 16 residues. The germline V gene has CDR1 SGHRS and CDR2 YFSETQ. The trim removed 4 bases at V and 3 bases at J, leaving 12 bases unmatched. The CDR3 DNA is TGCGCCAGCAGCCCGGCGGGGGGCGGGAGTTACTACGAGCAGTACTTC. Its protein is CASSPAGGGSYYEQYF.

This clone was observed at least ten times. This chain uses TRBV5-4 with TRBJ1-2; TRBD1 aligns across 12 bases. Germline assignment: CDR1 SGHNT and CDR2 YYREEE (reference sequence). The CDR3 spans 15 residues. V shed 4 bases, J shed 8 bases, and the junction held 9 bases outside the gene matches. In DNA form, the CDR3 reads TGTGCCAGCAGCGACGGGGACAGGGGGCATTCGGGCTACACCTTC. Protein: CASSDGDRGHSGYTF.

This clone appeared many times. The genes are TRBV20-1 and TRBJ2-7, with a tentative D call TRBD2 (7 bases). CDR3 length: 14 amino acids. V dropped 5 bases and J dropped 3 bases, with 17 bases sitting between them. Germline V gene lookup returns CDR1 DFQATT and CDR2 SNEGSKA (reference sequence). The CDR3 sequence: CSASILGGDYEQYF. CDR3 DNA sequence: TGCAGTGCTTCGATTCTAGGGGGGGACTACGAGCAGTACTTC.

Of note for this clone: The sample has other DNA sequences that encode this CDR3 too. The chain has TRBV29-1 and TRBJ1-2; D remains unclear. Trimming left V 3 bases short and J 8 bases short, with 16 bases between. CDR1 is SQVTM and CDR2 is ANQGSEA in the germline V gene. CDR3 length equals 13 residues. The CDR3 region has the DNA TGCAGCGTTGAGTCAGGTCCCCCTCGGGGCTACACCTTC. This gives the protein CSVESGPPRGYTF.

The rearrangement links TRBV28 to TRBJ1-4, with unresolved D. The V gene lost 9 bases and the J gene lost 1 base, with 18 bases spanning the gap. The CDR3 spans 16 residues. The V gene's germline CDR1 is MDHEN and CDR2 SYDVKM. Here the CDR3 DNA reads TGTGCCAGTATTCCGTCCGGACGGTTAACTAATGAAAAACTGTTTTTT. Amino acid sequence: CASIPSGRLTNEKLFF.

This clone occurred many times. CDR3 amino acids: CASSPVSGFTDTQYF. As DNA, the CDR3 is TGCGCCAGCAGCCCCGTCTCAGGATTCACAGATACGCAGTATTTT. The V and J genes are TRBV5-1 and TRBJ2-3; D is unclear. Trimming removed 4 bases at V and 2 bases at J, with 14 bases between. The CDR3 is made up of 15 amino acids. Germline V CDR1 and CDR2: SGHRS, YFSETQ.

This clone turned up a few times. The CDR3 sequence: CASRAGTGVYNEQFF. The CDR3 nucleotides read TGTGCCAGCAGGGCCGGGACAGGGGTTTACAATGAGCAGTTCTTC. The genes are TRBV12-3 or TRBV12-4 and TRBJ2-1; 10 bases are a match to TRBD1. V trimming: 6 bases; J trimming: 4 bases; junction bases outside the gene matches: 6. The CDR3 extends over 15 amino acids.

This clone has only a few counts. With a much larger clone just one base away, this may be a read error. The gene calls are TRBV28 and TRBJ1-1, with 7 bases fitting TRBD1. Germline CDR1 is MDHEN and CDR2 is SYDVKM. V lost 7 bases, J lost 4 bases, and 9 bases stayed unmatched. The CDR3 has 14 residues. As DNA, the CDR3 is TGTGCCAGCAACTTTAGGGGGCAAGTCACTGAAGCTTTCTTT. It codes for CASNFRGQVTEAFF.

At least ten counts were recorded for this clone. The V gene is TRBV6-1, the J gene TRBJ1-2; 9 bases line up with TRBD1. Germline CDR1 MNHNS, CDR2 SASEGT. The CDR3 spans 16 residues. CDR3 in DNA: TGTGTTCTGTCCCCGGGACAGGGCCTCGCTAACTATGGCTACACCTTC. Encoded protein: CVLSPGQGLANYGYTF.

The table lists this clone with many counts. J is TRBJ1-3 and V is TRBV20-1; tentative D call: TRBD1 (6 bases). The CDR3 has 14 residues. Trimming removed 4 bases at V and 0 bases at J, with 10 bases between. Germline lookup yields CDR1 DFQATT and CDR2 SNEGSKA (reference sequence). The CDR3, as DNA: TGCAGTGCTACCCACAGGGTCTCTGGAAACACCATATATTTT. Its protein product is CSATHRVSGNTIYF.

About this clone itself: A much larger clone is a single base away; this may be a read error. The CDR3 nucleotides read TGCAGTGCTTCTGACGGAATAAACACTGAAGCTTTCTTT. Translating it yields CSASDGINTEAFF. This chain links TRBV20-1 with TRBJ1-1; D call uncertain. The V gene lost 5 bases and the J gene lost 2 bases, with 12 bases spanning the gap. CDR1 and CDR2 (germline): DFQATT, SNEGSKA (reference sequence). The CDR3 has 13 amino acids.

V is TRBV4-1 and J is TRBJ2-3; 11 bases align to TRBD2. The junction had 8 bases not matched to a gene; V was cut back by 4 bases and J by 5 bases. CDR3 length: 16 residues. The V gene's germline CDR1 is MGHRA and CDR2 YSYEKL. The CDR3 DNA follows: TGCGCCAGCAGCCTTAGACTAGCGGGAAAAGGAGATACGCAGTATTTT. This translates into CASSLRLAGKGDTQYF.

This clone was recorded many times. This chain uses TRBV28 with TRBJ2-1; D is unresolved. The ends were cut back, 8 bases at V and 1 base at J, with 9 bases in the middle. The CDR3 is 13 amino acids. Germline V gives CDR1 MDHEN, CDR2 SYDVKM. As DNA, the CDR3 is TGTGCCAGCGGACGAGAATCCTACAATGAGCAGTTCTTC. It codes for CASGRESYNEQFF.

This rearrangement joins TRBV5-1 to TRBJ2-7, with 9 bases identical to TRBD1. Germline loops: CDR1 SGHRS, CDR2 YFSETQ. This CDR3 region has 14 residues. After removal of 0 bases from V and 4 bases from J, the junction contained 2 bases not matched to a gene. DNA for the CDR3: TGCGCCAGCAGCTTGGCGACAGGGGGGTACGAGCAGTACTTC. Protein product: CASSLATGGYEQYF.

This clone was counted at least ten times. The chain recombines TRBV28 with TRBJ1-6; TRBD1 might be the D (5 bases). This CDR3 region has 15 residues. Germline V gives CDR1 MDHEN, CDR2 SYDVKM. The V end was cut by 4 bases, the J end by 10 bases, with 17 bases between. The CDR3 spells CASSYVGDLGSPLHF. DNA for the CDR3: TGTGCCAGCAGTTATGTAGGGGATTTAGGCTCACCCCTCCACTTT. The full variable domain, with the rest looked up from reference TRBV28 and TRBJ1-6, is DVKVTQSSRYLVKRTGEKVFLECVQDMDHENMFWYRQDPGLGLRLIYFSYDVKMKEKGDIPEGYSVSREKKERFSLILESASTNQTSMYLCASSYVGDLGSPLHFGNGTRLTVT.

This clone has ten or more counts. The rearrangement joins TRBV6-1 to TRBJ1-2; D ambiguous. This CDR3 has 8 amino acids. The germline V and J ends were trimmed by 10 bases and 4 bases, with 1 base remaining between them. Germline loops: CDR1 MNHNS, CDR2 SASEGT. The CDR3 DNA sequence: TGTGCCATCTATGGCTACACCTTC. Translation: CAIYGYTF.

This clone turned up a few times. J is TRBJ1-1 and V is TRBV28; the D is unclear. Trimming removed 2 bases from V and 8 bases from J, with 6 bases in between. The CDR3 has 11 amino acids. Germline values: CDR1 MDHEN, CDR2 SYDVKM. DNA of the CDR3: TGTGCCAGCAGTTTACGGGCGGAAGCTTTCTTT. Residues: CASSLRAEAFF.

Only a few counts were recorded for this clone. The rearrangement links TRBV24-1 to TRBJ1-5, with TRBD1 as a possible D gene (5 bases). With 4 bases removed from V and 2 bases from J, the gap between germline ends came to 11 bases. The CDR3 runs to 15 residues. Germline V lookup: CDR1 KGHDR, CDR2 SFDVKD. CDR3 loop: CATSDDSAGNQPQHF. Here the CDR3 DNA reads TGTGCCACCAGTGACGACAGCGCGGGCAATCAGCCCCAGCATTTT.

This clone was picked up many times. The chain carries TRBV6-6 and TRBJ2-7; 9 bases line up with TRBD1. V lost 0 bases and J lost 1; bases outside the gene matches: 7. Germline V CDR1 and CDR2: MNHNY, SVGAGI (reference sequence). CDR3 size: 17 residues. CDR3 nucleotide sequence: TGTGCCAGCAGTTACTCGAGTGGTGGGACAGGGTCCTACGAGCAGTACTTC. It translates to CASSYSSGGTGSYEQYF.